The 16 T cell receptor beta chains below come from one sample, sequenced in a study of response to subunit inactivated influenza vaccine. From the RT-PCR reads, TCRdb called clonotypes with MiXCR, one entry per CDR3 protein. This sample has 500,000 or so distinct CDR3 sequences, with more than 15% found just once. The starting material was CD4+ T cells sorted from PBMCs, obtained less than 30 months after vaccination. The source is a man aged 50 to 75 who received an inactivated influenza vaccine.

This clonotype appeared many times. This CDR3 reads CASSPRDRDNEQFF. The CDR3 nucleotides are TGCGCCAGCAGCCCACGGGACAGAGACAATGAGCAGTTCTTC. The chain employs TRBV5-1 and TRBJ2-1; 7 positions agree with TRBD1. Germline lookup yields CDR1 SGHRS and CDR2 YFSETQ. CDR3 length: 14 amino acids. J lost 5 bases, V lost 4 bases, and 6 bases had no gene match.

This clonotype appeared a few times. V is TRBV27 and J is TRBJ2-1; D perhaps matches TRBD2 (6 bases). The CDR3 is made up of 13 amino acids. Germline V CDR1 and CDR2: MNHEY, SMNVEV (reference sequence). V dropped 7 bases and J dropped 6 bases, with 13 bases sitting between them. CDR3 sequence: CASIRRDANEQFF. The CDR3 bases are TGTGCCAGCATTAGGCGGGACGCCAATGAGCAGTTCTTC.

A few counts support this clonotype. The rearrangement links TRBV2 to TRBJ1-5; D is undetermined. This CDR3 has 15 residues. Germline CDR1 reads SNHLY; CDR2 reads FYNNEI. With 4 bases removed from V and 0 bases from J, the gap between germline ends came to 10 bases. CDR3 nucleotides: TGTGCCAGCAGTGGAGCGTTATATAGCAATCAGCCCCAGCATTTT. It yields the protein CASSGALYSNQPQHF.

This clonotype showed up just a few times. The gene calls are TRBV24-1 and TRBJ2-3; D is perhaps TRBD1 (6 bases). The CDR3 is 16 amino acids. CDR1 KGHDR and CDR2 SFDVKD come from the germline V gene. The V end lost 1 base, the J end lost 2 bases, and 12 bases lay between the germline ends. CDR3 protein: CATSDLGGPLTDTQYF. CDR3 DNA: TGTGCCACCAGTGATTTAGGGGGACCCCTCACAGATACGCAGTATTTT.

The J gene is TRBJ2-2, the V gene TRBV5-1; perhaps TRBD1 as D (5 bases). V shed 2 bases and J shed 0 bases, with 8 bases lying between them. Germline assignment: CDR1 SGHRS and CDR2 YFSETQ. This CDR3 has 15 amino acids. Here the CDR3 DNA reads TGCGCCAGCAGCTTCGGACACACGAACACCGGGGAGCTGTTTTTT. Its translation is CASSFGHTNTGELFF.

There are many counts of this clonotype. The chain joins TRBV3-1 to TRBJ2-7; D is possibly TRBD1 or TRBD2 (5 bases each). The CDR3 extends over 12 amino acids. The germline V and J ends were trimmed by 1 base and 6 bases, with 7 bases remaining between them. Germline loops: CDR1 LGHDT, CDR2 YNNKEL (reference sequence). CDR3 in DNA: TGTGCCAGCAGCCAAGTCGGGACCGAGCAGTACTTC. Translation: CASSQVGTEQYF.

A few counts support this clonotype. V is TRBV4-2 and J is TRBJ1-1; tentative D call: TRBD1 (5 bases). V lost 0 bases to trimming and J lost 1 base, with 15 bases between them. Germline V CDR1 and CDR2: LGHNA, YNFKEQ. The CDR3 is made up of 17 amino acids. For the CDR3, the DNA is TGTGCCAGCAGCCAAGATAGGTCCGGGACGGGGAACACTGAAGCTTTCTTT. As protein: CASSQDRSGTGNTEAFF.

This sequence joins TRBV6-4 and TRBJ2-1; D remains unclear. Germline V lookup: CDR1 MRHNA, CDR2 SNTAGT. CDR3 length: 17 amino acids. V lost 0 bases to trimming and J lost 0 bases, with 12 bases between them. Here the CDR3 DNA reads TGTGCCAGCAGTGACTCCCCCCCAATGAGCTCCTACAATGAGCAGTTCTTC. Amino acids: CASSDSPPMSSYNEQFF.

CDR3 region: CASSLARLAGAGDTQYF. In nucleotides, the CDR3 is TGTGCCAGCAGCTTAGCGCGACTAGCGGGAGCGGGAGATACGCAGTATTTT. The chain carries TRBV7-8 and TRBJ2-3; 12 nucleotides line up with TRBD2. This CDR3 spans 17 amino acids. J lost 5 bases, V lost 0 bases, and 6 bases had no gene match. Germline CDR1 reads SGHVS; CDR2 reads FQNEAQ.

The chain is built from TRBV5-5 and TRBJ1-3, with D uncertain. CDR1 is SGHKS, CDR2 YYEKEE, per germline (reference sequence). V was trimmed by 0 bases and J by 4 bases, leaving 8 bases between them. The CDR3 spans 14 residues. The CDR3 loop is CASSLVTEGNTIYF. CDR3 DNA: TGTGCCAGCAGCTTGGTGACGGAGGGAAACACCATATATTTT.

The J gene is TRBJ2-1, the V gene TRBV6-2 or TRBV6-3, with TRBD2 matching 16 bases. Germline CDR1 reads MNHEY; CDR2 reads SVGEGT. V lost 2 bases and J lost 7; bases outside the gene matches: 8. The CDR3 runs 18 residues. CDR3: CASSYNSGLAGGKNEQFF. DNA of the CDR3: TGTGCCAGCAGTTACAACTCGGGACTAGCGGGAGGGAAGAATGAGCAGTTCTTC.

This clonotype has a handful of counts. V usage is TRBV18 and J usage is TRBJ2-7, with TRBD1 as a possible D gene (6 bases). Trimming stripped 4 bases from V and 1 base from J, with 14 bases between. In germline, CDR1 is KGHSH, CDR2 LQKENI. The CDR3 is 15 residues long. CDR3 bases: TGTGCCAGCTCACTCCGAACAGGGTCATCCTACGAGCAGTACTTC. Translated: CASSLRTGSSYEQYF. Variable domain in full (rest from reference TRBV18 and TRBJ2-7): NAGVMQNPRHLVRRRGQEARLRCSPMKGHSHVYWYRQLPEEGLKFMVYLQKENIIDESGMPKERFSAEFPKEGPSILRIQQVVRGDSAAYFCASSLRTGSSYEQYFGPGTRLTVT.

This clonotype came up many times. The V call is TRBV4-1, the J call TRBJ2-3; D may be TRBD1 (6 bases). V gave up 2 bases and J gave up 1 base, with 7 bases separating them. Germline lookup yields CDR1 MGHRA and CDR2 YSYEKL. The CDR3 is 14 residues long. CDR3 nucleotides: TGCGCCAGCAGCCAACGGACAGGCACAGATACGCAGTATTTT. Residues: CASSQRTGTDTQYF.

Of note for this clonotype: The junction and the germline gene differ at one end; a read error may be behind it. The chain carries TRBV16 and TRBJ2-2; D not certain. This CDR3 has 15 residues. Looked up from germline, CDR1 is KGHSY and CDR2 is FQNENV. This CDR3 is CASSPTRANAGELFF. The CDR3, as DNA: TGTGCCAGCAGCCCCACAAGGGCGAACGCCGGGGAGCTGTTTTTT.

The gene calls are TRBV7-2 and TRBJ1-1; TRBD1 might be the D (6 bases). CDR3 length: 16 amino acids. V was shortened by 0 bases and J by 0 bases, with 11 bases between the two germline ends. Germline CDR1 is SGHTA and CDR2 is FQGNSA. CDR3 sequence reads: CASSLAGGGMNTEAFF. For the CDR3, the DNA is TGTGCCAGCAGCTTAGCAGGGGGAGGCATGAACACTGAAGCTTTCTTT.

This clonotype was seen many times. The rearrangement links TRBV19 to TRBJ2-1; TRBD1 might be the D (6 bases). V was trimmed by 2 bases and J by 6 bases, leaving 8 bases between them. Germline V gene lookup returns CDR1 LNHDA and CDR2 SQIVND (reference sequence). The CDR3 contains 13 residues. CDR3: CASSIIGGNEQFF. The CDR3 DNA follows: TGTGCCAGTAGTATAATAGGGGGCAATGAGCAGTTCTTC.